This T cell receptor beta chain was sequenced during a study of T cell repertoires in aging, cancer and after chemotherapy. Background on the study: Roughly 8.9 million TCR reads were in the whole dataset.

This clonotype is classed as medium-sized (0.01 to 0.1%). The antigen remains unidentified. Findings and caveats of the study: Across the chemotherapy interval, each cancer cohort showed higher median generation probability, suggesting thymic rebound. Age-matched healthy donors had significantly more diverse, less clonal blood TCR repertoires than untreated cancer patients. Loss of evenness, beyond lost richness, contributed to age-related TCR diversity decline in cancer patients.

The template was genomic DNA from peripheral blood, not RNA. Rearranged V-D-J TRB sequences were amplified with a mixed TRB-A/B primer pool. TCRdb reanalysed the multiplex PCR reads using MiXCR and keeps one entry per CDR3 protein. The sample lists 9,500 or so distinct CDR3 sequences; approximately 24% were seen once. V was trimmed by 4 bases and J by 6 bases, leaving 7 bases between them. CDR3 size: 12 residues. Germline assignment: CDR1 SGHVS and CDR2 FNYEAQ. This receptor was identified in a human donor in good health. The chain joins TRBV7-6 to TRBJ2-1; D not resolved. The sequenced material came from blood. This CDR3 is CASSSQANEQFF. The CDR3 region has the DNA TGTGCCAGCAGCTCGCAAGCCAATGAGCAGTTCTTC.